The following is a TCR beta chain sequence with its context. This CDR3 spans 15 amino acids. The germline V gene has CDR1 SGHRS and CDR2 YFSETQ. The V segment lost 3 bases and the J segment 4 bases; nucleotides outside the gene matches: 7. These data belong to a study of blood T cell repertoires in COVID-19. About the research overall: The origin of the acute and convalescent COVID-19 samples was the United States, Italy and Spain.

Assay: immunoSEQ multiplex PCR; the TCRdb copy retains only in-frame clones and omits some. The table has under 130,000 clones, more than 80% seen once. The chain has TRBV5-1 and TRBJ2-7; TRBD1 aligns across 10 bases. Specimen: peripheral blood. This TCR came from a woman between 65 and 79 years old with acute or convalescent COVID-19. CDR3 sequence reads: CASSSRDRGSYEQYF. DNA for the CDR3: TGCGCCAGCAGCTCCCGGGACAGGGGATCTTACGAGCAGTACTTC.